These 24 T cell receptor beta chains came from one sample sequenced in a study of radiation and T cells in renal cell carcinoma. Stated treatment: 15 Gy SBRT to primary tumor, nephrectomy 4 weeks later. The assay was immunoSEQ multiplex PCR, and TCRdb's table has in-frame clones only and misses some. The sample holds around 15,000 clones, about 50% seen once. This sample comprised tumor tissue, obtained from a patient whose treatment included radiotherapy and nephrectomy. The origin of the receptors is a woman aged 60 to 75 with renal cell carcinoma.

This clone was recorded many times. V is TRBV30 and J is TRBJ2-5; 13 positions agree with TRBD2. There are 13 residues in the CDR3. The V segment lost 8 bases and the J segment 5 bases; nucleotides outside the gene matches: 5. The germline CDR1 and CDR2 sequences are GTSNPN and SVGIG (reference sequence). CDR3 DNA: TGTGCCCGGACTAGCGGGAGTTATGAGACCCAGTACTTC. Encoded protein: CARTSGSYETQYF.

The chain is built from TRBV9 and TRBJ2-7, with 7 bases that match TRBD1. V lost 4 bases and J lost 3; bases outside the gene matches: 10. The CDR3 is made up of 15 amino acids. Germline V gene sequence: CDR1 SGDLS, CDR2 YYNGEE. CDR3 coding DNA: TGTGCCAGCAGCTTGTTCCAGGGGGTGGGCTACGAGCAGTACTTC. Encoded protein: CASSLFQGVGYEQYF.

This clone was detected a few times. The genes are TRBV29-1 and TRBJ2-2; D is unclear. Trimming left V 5 bases short and J 5 bases short, with 12 bases between. This CDR3 spans 13 amino acids. CDR1 SQVTM and CDR2 ANQGSEA come from the germline V gene. CDR3 nucleotides: TGCAGCGTTAGGGCCGTTTTAACCGGGGAGCTGTTTTTT. As protein: CSVRAVLTGELFF.

This sequence joins TRBV27 and TRBJ2-1; D may match TRBD1 or TRBD2 (5 bases each). V lost 6 bases and J lost 12, with 15 bases in between. CDR3 length equals 12 residues. Germline V lookup: CDR1 MNHEY, CDR2 SMNVEV (reference sequence). The CDR3 region is CASRGLGGGQFF. The DNA of the CDR3 is TGTGCCAGCAGGGGGCTCGGTGGGGGGCAGTTCTTC.

This rearrangement joins TRBV20-1 to TRBJ2-5; D is uncertain. There are 11 residues in the CDR3. Trimming took off 6 bases at V and 1 base at J, with 6 bases between the two ends. Germline V gene lookup returns CDR1 DFQATT and CDR2 SNEGSKA (reference sequence). In nucleotides, the CDR3 is TGCAGTGCACTGATCCAAGAGACCCAGTACTTC. It specifies CSALIQETQYF.

This clone was picked up a small number of times. This chain uses TRBV14 with TRBJ1-2; no clear D gene. V was pared by 4 bases and J by 4 bases, with 13 bases between. Germline loops: CDR1 SGHDN, CDR2 FVKESK. The CDR3 sequence is 14 residues long. The CDR3, as DNA: TGTGCCAGCAGCCTCCAGAAGTCAGGCTATGGCTACACCTTC. This encodes CASSLQKSGYGYTF.

The J gene is TRBJ1-5, the V gene TRBV6-1; TRBD1 matches 8 bases. V trimming: 7 bases; J trimming: 4 bases; junction bases outside the gene matches: 3. Germline V gives CDR1 MNHNS, CDR2 SASEGT. The CDR3 covers 13 residues. CDR3 bases: TGTGCCAGCAACGACAGGGGAAATCAGCCCCAGCATTTT. Protein product: CASNDRGNQPQHF.

The V call is TRBV27, the J call TRBJ2-2; 9 bases are shared with TRBD2. The V segment lost 5 bases and the J segment 3 bases; nucleotides outside the gene matches: 13. CDR1 and CDR2 (germline): MNHEY, SMNVEV (reference sequence). This CDR3 spans 18 amino acids. CDR3 coding DNA: TGTGCCAGCAGTCCCCTTGAGGTAGCGGGGGTTGACACCGGGGAGCTGTTTTTT. Translation: CASSPLEVAGVDTGELFF.

This clone came up many times. J is TRBJ1-2 and V is TRBV2; D is ambiguous. Looked up from germline, CDR1 is SNHLY and CDR2 is FYNNEI. The CDR3 runs to 13 residues. V was cut by 3 bases and J by 2 bases, with 7 bases left in between. CDR3 nucleotides: TGTGCCAGCAGTGAGGCCGGGAACTATGGCTACACCTTC. Protein: CASSEAGNYGYTF.

The J gene is TRBJ2-3, the V gene TRBV9, with D possibly matching TRBD1 (6 bases). V was clipped by 6 bases and J by 2 bases, with 13 bases between them. The CDR3 sequence is 14 residues long. Germline V gene sequence: CDR1 SGDLS, CDR2 YYNGEE. The CDR3 spells CASTQQGNTDTQYF. In nucleotides, the CDR3 is TGTGCCAGCACCCAACAGGGTAACACAGATACGCAGTATTTT.

This clone was seen more than once but under ten times. CDR3 protein: CASSPRTGLNYGYTF. DNA of the CDR3: TGTGCCAGCAGCCCGCGGACAGGCTTAAACTATGGCTACACCTTC. The chain employs TRBV11-3 and TRBJ1-2; TRBD1 matches 7 bases. Germline loops: CDR1 SGHNT, CDR2 YENEEA. V shed 5 bases, J shed 2 bases, and the junction held 8 bases outside the gene matches. The length of the CDR3 is 15 residues.

Within the sample, this clone is medium-sized. V is TRBV2 and J is TRBJ1-2; 9 positions agree with TRBD1. Germline V lookup: CDR1 SNHLY, CDR2 FYNNEI. The V gene end was trimmed by 5 bases and the J gene end by 5 bases; junction bases not matched to a gene: 6. CDR3 length equals 14 residues. The CDR3 nucleotides read TGTGCCAGCAGTATACGGACAGGGGAGTATGGCTACACCTTC. Translating it yields CASSIRTGEYGYTF.

This clone was observed once. The genes are TRBV19 and TRBJ2-1; no clear D. Trimming removed 0 bases at V and 15 bases at J, with 9 bases between. Looked up from germline, CDR1 is LNHDA and CDR2 is SQIVND (reference sequence). There are 11 residues in the CDR3. The CDR3 reads CASSIEGTRFF. CDR3 DNA sequence: TGTGCCAGTAGTATAGAAGGAACGAGGTTCTTC.

This clone has more than one count but fewer than ten. V and J are TRBV7-3 and TRBJ1-2; TRBD1 might be the D (5 bases). Per the germline V gene, CDR1 is SGHTA and CDR2 is FQGTGA. The CDR3 covers 13 residues. Trimming took off 8 bases at V and 5 bases at J, with 15 bases between the two ends. In nucleotides, the CDR3 is TGTGCCAGCGGAACTTCGGGGGTATATGGCTACACCTTC. This sequence encodes CASGTSGVYGYTF.

This clone came up a few times. This chain connects TRBV9 to TRBJ2-5, with 9 bases fitting TRBD2. The germline V gene has CDR1 SGDLS and CDR2 YYNGEE. The ends lost 3 bases at V and 5 bases at J; junction bases unmatched: 8. This CDR3 region has 15 residues. CDR3 sequence reads: CASSALAGREETQYF. CDR3 bases: TGTGCCAGCAGCGCCCTAGCGGGAAGGGAGGAGACCCAGTACTTC.

This chain links TRBV29-1 with TRBJ2-3; 7 bases are a match to TRBD1. CDR1 and CDR2 from the germline V gene are SQVTM and ANQGSEA. J gave up 2 bases and V 7 bases, and 6 bases lay outside the gene matches. The CDR3 has 13 residues. CDR3: CSAGQPDTDTQYF. The DNA for the CDR3 is TGCAGCGCGGGACAGCCAGACACAGATACGCAGTATTTT.

This clone was observed a handful of times. The chain links TRBV5-4 to TRBJ2-5; 11 positions match TRBD1. The CDR3 extends over 15 amino acids. CDR1 is SGHNT and CDR2 is YYREEE in the germline V gene (reference sequence). V dropped 5 bases and J dropped 5; count of bases not matched to a gene: 8. DNA of the CDR3: TGTGCCAGCAGTTTTGGACAGGGGGCGACGGAGACCCAGTACTTC. Protein: CASSFGQGATETQYF. Using reference TRBV5-4 and TRBJ2-5 for the parts outside the CDR3, the full variable domain is ETGVTQSPTHLIKTRGQQVTLRCSSQSGHNTVSWYQQALGQGPQFIFQYYREEENGRGNFPPRFSGLQFPNYSSELNVNALELDDSALYLCASSFGQGATETQYFGPGTRLLVL.

This clone was seen only a few times. This rearrangement joins TRBV19 to TRBJ2-1; TRBD2 matches at 10 bases. The length of the CDR3 is 15 residues. Trimming at V came to 1 base and at J to 7 bases, leaving 4 bases not matched to a gene. Germline CDR1 LNHDA, CDR2 SQIVND (reference sequence). In DNA form, the CDR3 reads TGTGCCAGTAGTATAGGAGCGGGAGGGGTAAATGAGCAGTTCTTC. Protein: CASSIGAGGVNEQFF.

This clone was picked up a small number of times. The gene calls are TRBV4-1 and TRBJ2-7, with TRBD1 as a possible D gene (5 bases). CDR1 and CDR2 from the germline V gene are MGHRA and YSYEKL. The CDR3 is 15 amino acids. The ends were cut back, 1 base at V and 2 bases at J, with 12 bases in the middle. The CDR3 loop is CASSQGSGRTYEQYF. DNA of the CDR3: TGCGCCAGCAGCCAAGGGTCAGGGCGAACCTACGAGCAGTACTTC.

V and J are TRBV6-1 and TRBJ2-3; D assignment may be TRBD1 or TRBD2 (5 bases each). Germline V CDR1 and CDR2: MNHNS, SASEGT. Deletions cut 2 bases from V and 0 bases from J, with 12 bases between. The CDR3 consists of 16 residues. For the CDR3, the DNA is TGTGCCAGCAGTGAAATCATTGGGGGAAGCACAGATACGCAGTATTTT. It yields the protein CASSEIIGGSTDTQYF.

CDR3 region: CASSYMGGETQYF. CDR3 bases: TGTGCCAGCAGTTACATGGGGGGAGAGACCCAGTACTTC. The chain uses TRBV6-6 and TRBJ2-5; TRBD2 is a possible D gene (6 bases). Trimming shortened V by 2 bases and J by 4 bases, and 8 bases separated the two germline ends. Germline V gene lookup returns CDR1 MNHNY and CDR2 SVGAGI (reference sequence). This CDR3 has 13 amino acids.

The chain is built from TRBV5-4 and TRBJ1-5, with TRBD1 identical over 8 bases. The CDR3 runs 15 residues. The J segment lost 7 bases and the V segment lost 0 bases, leaving 6 bases of the junction unmatched. CDR1 and CDR2 from the germline V gene are SGHNT and YYREEE (reference sequence). CDR3 nucleotides: TGTGCCAGCAGCTTGGGGACAGGGTCGGACCAGCCCCAGCATTTT. It codes for CASSLGTGSDQPQHF.

V is TRBV28 and J is TRBJ2-7; tentative D call: TRBD1 (6 bases). Trimming pared 5 bases from V and 3 bases from J, leaving 14 bases between. CDR3 length: 14 residues. Germline V lookup: CDR1 MDHEN, CDR2 SYDVKM. In nucleotides, the CDR3 is TGTGCCAGCAGTCCCGGGACAAGTATCTACGAGCAGTACTTC. Translated: CASSPGTSIYEQYF.

This clone was detected a few times. The rearrangement uses TRBV6-4 and TRBJ2-5, with D perhaps matching TRBD1 (5 bases). CDR3 length equals 17 residues. Germline CDR1 MRHNA, CDR2 SNTAGT. V lost 6 bases, J lost 4 bases, and 24 bases lay in between. This CDR3 reads CASRSVVRPGLGETQYF. CDR3 nucleotides: TGTGCCAGCAGGAGCGTTGTTCGGCCAGGGTTGGGAGAGACCCAGTACTTC.